This TCR beta chain was captured in a study of blood T cell repertoires in COVID-19 (dated by TCRdb to about 2020). Regarding the study in general: Samples from collaborators originated in the United States, Italy and Spain and spanned both the acute and convalescent phases of COVID-19. The material from the prospective study consisted of cDNA or gDNA derived from T cells, B-cell-depleted T cells, or PBMCs. Deeply sampled blood TCRbeta repertoires from subjects exposed to, actively infected with, or recovered from COVID-19 were included in the dataset. The repertoires were released in a freely available public database intended as a resource for research on the immune response to SARS-CoV-2. Samples were obtained from the ongoing ImmuneRACE study (first 160 participants) and from roughly 1,300 subjects provided by 6 global collaborators. The sample metadata nearly always contained a de-identified subject ID, COVID-19 status, age in years and sex. Where HLA class I and class II types were available, the types were taken from metadata supplied by the sample provider, not from assay-based typing. What the work shows at the level of the full study, not this receptor alone: The amount of clinical and demographic metadata varied by source and participant and was provided uncurated.

In the case of this clone: Its target antigen remains unknown. No base quality values were provided; no much bigger clone lies one nucleotide off.

TCRbeta CDR3 regions were amplified from genomic DNA by means of the immunoSEQ Assay, a bias-controlled multiplex PCR. Per the authors' processing: The number of nucleated cells in each sample was estimated by amplification of reference gene primers within the assay. Sequence reads were collapsed and filtered to measure the absolute abundance of every unique TCRbeta CDR3 rearrangement. For each sample, productive Simpson clonality was calculated as the square root of Simpson's diversity index across productive rearrangements. In its TCRdb copy, this immuneACCESS table keeps in-frame sequences only and misses some clones. Where compared with another copy, unresolved V genes explain less than half of these, and the others have no known cause. V and J calls and clone size are copied from that table; D and trimming were computed from the DNA. This sample is represented by fewer than 50,000 clones; approximately 90% of them were singletons. About 31% of the sample belongs to the ten largest clones.

The collaborating institutions used their own protocols to collect whole blood in K2EDTA tubes. Collaborator samples were shipped for TCRbeta analysis as frozen whole blood, isolated PBMCs, or DNA extracted from either sample type. Sequenced sample: peripheral blood. The sequence was obtained from a man in his 70s with active COVID-19.

The nucleotide sequence reads as follows: TGTGCCAGCAGCCCAGTCAACAATGAGCAGTTCTTC. Its translation reads: CASSPVNNEQFF. The rearranged chain carries TRBV11-2 and TRBJ2-1; no D segment can be confidently identified. CDR1 and CDR2 (SGHAT, FQNNGV) derive from the germline V gene. Its CDR3 holds 12 amino acids, cysteine through phenylalanine. Of the read, only the CDR3 DNA is kept; its 36 bases are in frame from base 1. V is clipped by 5 bases and J by 5 bases, and the sequence between their germline boundaries is 7 bases long.